Listed below are T cell receptor beta chains from one sample, sequenced in a study of blood T cells in healthy people across ages. Each CDR3 protein is one row after TCRdb ran MiXCR on the 5' RACE reads. The table includes 1.5 million or so distinct CDR3 sequences, roughly 43% detected once. Sequenced: blood. These receptors originate from a woman aged 18-29 years in good health. Each CDR3 is given with its conserved first and last residue. Each record gives: D gene, clone size, J gene, V gene, CDR3 DNA, CDR3 protein. The D gene is left open where the match is weak. Expanded clones get a size class; other rows say once, few or many, or leave the size out.

d_call: .
clone_size: few
j_call: TRBJ1-2
v_call: TRBV7-2
cdr3_nt: TGTGCCAGCAGCCACCCCATGGCCTCGGTTGGCTACACCTTC
cdr3_aa: CASSHPMASVGYTF

d_call: .
clone_size: few
j_call: TRBJ2-6
v_call: TRBV27
cdr3_nt: TGTGCCAGCAGTTTATTAGGTGGCCCGACTGGGGCCAACGTCCTGACTTTC
cdr3_aa: CASSLLGGPTGANVLTF

d_call: .
clone_size: .
j_call: TRBJ2-2
v_call: TRBV6-1
cdr3_nt: TGTGCCAGCAGTGTGGAGGGGGCTACCGGGGAGCTGTTTTTT
cdr3_aa: CASSVEGATGELFF

d_call: .
clone_size: .
j_call: TRBJ1-1
v_call: TRBV10-3
cdr3_nt: TGTGCCATCCGCGGGGCGGGAAACACTGAAGCTTTCTTT
cdr3_aa: CAIRGAGNTEAFF

d_call: .
clone_size: .
j_call: TRBJ1-1
v_call: TRBV2
cdr3_nt: TGTGCCAGCAGTGAGCTGACTCGGGGGACTGAAGCTTTCTTT
cdr3_aa: CASSELTRGTEAFF

d_call: TRBD1
clone_size: few
j_call: TRBJ1-1
v_call: TRBV6-5
cdr3_nt: TGTGCCAGTCAGAGAGGGACAGTGAACACTGAAGCTTTCTTT
cdr3_aa: CASQRGTVNTEAFF

d_call: .
clone_size: .
j_call: TRBJ2-7
v_call: TRBV30
cdr3_nt: TGTGCCTGGGGGGCGATTGGGGGCTACGAGCAGTACTTC
cdr3_aa: CAWGAIGGYEQYF

d_call: TRBD2
clone_size: once
j_call: TRBJ2-3
v_call: TRBV25-1
cdr3_nt: TGTGCCTACAGTACGGGGGGTCTGGATACGCAGTATTTT
cdr3_aa: CAYSTGGLDTQYF

d_call: .
clone_size: few
j_call: TRBJ2-4
v_call: TRBV7-2
cdr3_nt: TGTGCCAGCAGCTTTTATCGGACAGTAGCCAAAAACATTCAGTACTTC
cdr3_aa: CASSFYRTVAKNIQYF

d_call: .
clone_size: many
j_call: TRBJ2-5
v_call: TRBV6-5
cdr3_nt: TGTGCCAGCAGTTTCCCGTTGGGGGCGGCAGGGACCTACCAAGAGACCCAGTACTTC
cdr3_aa: CASSFPLGAAGTYQETQYF

d_call: .
clone_size: few
j_call: TRBJ2-3
v_call: TRBV7-2
cdr3_nt: TGTGCCAGCAGCTACCTACAGGGACCTACGCAGTATTTT
cdr3_aa: CASSYLQGPTQYF

d_call: .
clone_size: .
j_call: TRBJ1-4
v_call: TRBV12-3/TRBV12-4
cdr3_nt: TGTGCCAGCAGACCAGGTCCAGCTAATGAAAAACTGTTTTTT
cdr3_aa: CASRPGPANEKLFF

d_call: .
clone_size: .
j_call: TRBJ1-1
v_call: TRBV20-1
cdr3_nt: TGCAGTGCCCCCACACCTCAGAACACTGAAGCTTTCTTT
cdr3_aa: CSAPTPQNTEAFF

d_call: .
clone_size: few
j_call: TRBJ2-7
v_call: TRBV27
cdr3_nt: TGTGCCAGCCGGCAGGCAGGGGTCGCCTACGAGCAGTACTTC
cdr3_aa: CASRQAGVAYEQYF

d_call: TRBD1
clone_size: few
j_call: TRBJ2-1
v_call: TRBV12-3/TRBV12-4
cdr3_nt: TGTGCCAGCAGTATAGACAGGGGTGCGTACAATGAGCAGTTCTTC
cdr3_aa: CASSIDRGAYNEQFF

d_call: .
clone_size: .
j_call: TRBJ1-5
v_call: TRBV12-3/TRBV12-4
cdr3_nt: TGTGCCAGCAGACCGGGACGCCTTAGCAATCAGCCCCAGCATTTT
cdr3_aa: CASRPGRLSNQPQHF

d_call: .
clone_size: few
j_call: TRBJ1-1
v_call: TRBV18
cdr3_nt: TGTGCCAGCTCAGCCGACAGGAAAAACACTGAAGCTTTCTTT
cdr3_aa: CASSADRKNTEAFF

d_call: .
clone_size: .
j_call: TRBJ2-7
v_call: TRBV20-1
cdr3_nt: TGCAGTGCTAGAGAAGTACAGGAATTCGGCTACGAGCAGTACTTC
cdr3_aa: CSAREVQEFGYEQYF

d_call: TRBD2
clone_size: many
j_call: TRBJ2-7
v_call: TRBV29-1
cdr3_nt: TGCAGCGTTGAAGAAAGGCGGGGGAGCTTCTACGAGCAGTACTTC
cdr3_aa: CSVEERRGSFYEQYF

d_call: TRBD1
clone_size: .
j_call: TRBJ1-1
v_call: TRBV20-1
cdr3_nt: TGCAGTGCTTCCCGGACAGGGCTAGCTTTCTTT
cdr3_aa: CSASRTGLAFF

d_call: .
clone_size: few
j_call: TRBJ2-7
v_call: TRBV25-1
cdr3_nt: TGTGCCAGCAGTGACGTTAGCTCCTACGAGCAGTACTTC
cdr3_aa: CASSDVSSYEQYF

d_call: .
clone_size: .
j_call: TRBJ2-5
v_call: TRBV4-1
cdr3_nt: TGCGCCAGCAGCCAAGATATTCCGGGGCTCCAAGAGACCCAGTACTTC
cdr3_aa: CASSQDIPGLQETQYF

d_call: TRBD1
clone_size: few
j_call: TRBJ2-5
v_call: TRBV20-1
cdr3_nt: TGCAGTGCTAGTGACCGACAGGGTGGAGAGACCCAGTACTTC
cdr3_aa: CSASDRQGGETQYF

d_call: .
clone_size: .
j_call: TRBJ1-4
v_call: TRBV7-2
cdr3_nt: TGTGCCAGCAGCCCCGGACAAACAACTAATGAAAAACTGTTTTTT
cdr3_aa: CASSPGQTTNEKLFF

d_call: .
clone_size: .
j_call: TRBJ2-6
v_call: TRBV5-1
cdr3_nt: TGCGCCAGCAGCGGAACAGCCTCTGGGGCCAACGTCCTGACTTTC
cdr3_aa: CASSGTASGANVLTF

d_call: .
clone_size: few
j_call: TRBJ1-1
v_call: TRBV20-1
cdr3_nt: TGCAGTCCTGGGGAAGGACATCGTGAAGCTTTCTTT
cdr3_aa: CSPGEGHREAFF

d_call: TRBD2
clone_size: .
j_call: TRBJ2-5
v_call: TRBV7-2
cdr3_nt: TGTGCCAGCAGCTCGGGACTAGCGGGGAGGCGGAAGACCCAGTACTTC
cdr3_aa: CASSSGLAGRRKTQYF

d_call: TRBD1
clone_size: few
j_call: TRBJ2-3
v_call: TRBV4-2
cdr3_nt: TGTGCCAGCAGACTGAGGACAGGGAGCACAGATACGCAGTATTTT
cdr3_aa: CASRLRTGSTDTQYF

d_call: .
clone_size: .
j_call: TRBJ2-1
v_call: TRBV7-2
cdr3_nt: TGTGCCAGCAGCTTAATACTAGCCTTGGATGAGCAGTTCTTC
cdr3_aa: CASSLILALDEQFF

d_call: TRBD2
clone_size: .
j_call: TRBJ2-1
v_call: TRBV10-3
cdr3_nt: TGTGCCATCAGTGGGTGGATAGCGGGGGGGCCGAATGAGCAGTTCTTC
cdr3_aa: CAISGWIAGGPNEQFF

d_call: .
clone_size: .
j_call: TRBJ1-5
v_call: TRBV5-5
cdr3_nt: TGTGCCAGCAGCGGAAGACAGCCTTATAGCAATCAGCCCCAGCATTTT
cdr3_aa: CASSGRQPYSNQPQHF

d_call: .
clone_size: .
j_call: TRBJ1-2
v_call: TRBV12-5
cdr3_nt: TGTGCTAGTGGTTTGGACCAGGGTGGCTATGGCTACACCTTC
cdr3_aa: CASGLDQGGYGYTF

d_call: TRBD1
clone_size: .
j_call: TRBJ1-1
v_call: TRBV11-2
cdr3_nt: TGTGCCAGCAGCGACCGGGACAGGGGTATCACTGAAGCTTTCTTT
cdr3_aa: CASSDRDRGITEAFF

d_call: TRBD1
clone_size: .
j_call: TRBJ2-3
v_call: TRBV7-2
cdr3_nt: TGTGCCAGCAGCTTAAACAGGGGGCGCGGCACAGATACGCAGTATTTT
cdr3_aa: CASSLNRGRGTDTQYF

d_call: .
clone_size: .
j_call: TRBJ2-3
v_call: TRBV7-2
cdr3_nt: TGTGCCAGCAGCGCCCGGTCTAGAAGCACAGATACGCAGTATTTT
cdr3_aa: CASSARSRSTDTQYF

d_call: .
clone_size: .
j_call: TRBJ2-1
v_call: TRBV6-2/TRBV6-3
cdr3_nt: TGTGCCAGCAGTTACGGAACAGAATGGGGTGGGCAGTTCTTC
cdr3_aa: CASSYGTEWGGQFF

d_call: TRBD1
clone_size: .
j_call: TRBJ1-1
v_call: TRBV12-3/TRBV12-4
cdr3_nt: TGTGCCAGCAACGACAGGGGACATCTGAACACTGAAGCTTTCTTT
cdr3_aa: CASNDRGHLNTEAFF

d_call: TRBD2
clone_size: .
j_call: TRBJ2-3
v_call: TRBV4-2
cdr3_nt: TGTGCCAGCAGCCAAGATGGGCTAGCGGGAGGAGGAGATACGCAGTATTTT
cdr3_aa: CASSQDGLAGGGDTQYF

d_call: .
clone_size: .
j_call: TRBJ1-1
v_call: TRBV5-4
cdr3_nt: TGTGCCAGCAGCTTGGACGGGGTTGGGGTGAACACTGAAGCTTTCTTT
cdr3_aa: CASSLDGVGVNTEAFF

d_call: TRBD1
clone_size: .
j_call: TRBJ2-7
v_call: TRBV3-1
cdr3_nt: TGTGCCAGCAGCCCCCGGGACAGAAGTGACGAGCAGTACTTC
cdr3_aa: CASSPRDRSDEQYF

d_call: .
clone_size: .
j_call: TRBJ2-1
v_call: TRBV12-3/TRBV12-4
cdr3_nt: TGTGCCAGCAGTACCTCTTTTGAGGGCAATGAGCAGTTCTTC
cdr3_aa: CASSTSFEGNEQFF

d_call: .
clone_size: .
j_call: TRBJ2-7
v_call: TRBV9
cdr3_nt: TGTGCCAGCAGCGTATTCAGCCGGCAGGGTGATGAGCAGTACTTC
cdr3_aa: CASSVFSRQGDEQYF

d_call: .
clone_size: .
j_call: TRBJ2-7
v_call: TRBV12-5
cdr3_nt: TGTGCTAGTGGTTCACCCATTCCTAGCAGGGACGAGGTCACCTACGAGCAGTACTTC
cdr3_aa: CASGSPIPSRDEVTYEQYF

d_call: .
clone_size: .
j_call: TRBJ2-2
v_call: TRBV20-1
cdr3_nt: TGCAGTGCTAGGGGGGGACGGACCGGGGAGCTGTTTTTT
cdr3_aa: CSARGGRTGELFF

d_call: .
clone_size: .
j_call: TRBJ1-1
v_call: TRBV5-1
cdr3_nt: TGCGCCAGCAGCTTGACGGCGGCTGAAGCTTTCTTT
cdr3_aa: CASSLTAAEAFF

d_call: TRBD2
clone_size: few
j_call: TRBJ2-5
v_call: TRBV7-2
cdr3_nt: TGTGCCAGCAGCCGTGCCGGGACTAGCGGGGGAGAGACCCAGTACTTC
cdr3_aa: CASSRAGTSGGETQYF

d_call: .
clone_size: .
j_call: TRBJ2-7
v_call: TRBV11-1
cdr3_nt: TGTGCCAGCAGCCGACAGGTTGCTTACGAGCAGTACTTC
cdr3_aa: CASSRQVAYEQYF